The T cell receptor beta chain described here comes from a study of T cell responses to AZD1222 COVID-19 vaccine. About the research overall: Pooled in the analysis were second doses at about 4 or about 12 weeks.

The study, taken as a whole, reports: Baseline testing showed seropositivity in only six AZD1222 recipients.

Comments on this clone: As yet, its antigen is unknown.

Libraries were prepared by immunoSEQ multiplex PCR; TCRdb keeps only in-frame clonotypes and omits some of them. The data hold about 170,000 clones, with over 85% observed a single time. Unmatched junction bases numbered 11, after V lost 8 bases and J lost 0 bases. The germline gives CDR1 GTSNPN, CDR2 SVGIG (reference sequence). The CDR3 spans 15 residues. This sequence originates from an adult in good health. The material was peripheral blood, obtained on day 0 of AZD1222 vaccination. The gene calls are TRBV30 and TRBJ2-3; 7 bases match TRBD2. Here the CDR3 reads CARTNYGGSTDTQYF. For the CDR3, the DNA is TGTGCCCGAACAAACTACGGGGGGAGCACAGATACGCAGTATTTT. The full variable domain, completed using reference TRBV30 and TRBJ2-3, is SQTIHQWPATLVQPVGSPLSLECTVEGTSNPNLYWYRQAAGRGLQLLFYSVGIGQISSEVPQNLSASRPQDRQFILSSKKLLLSDSGFYLCARTNYGGSTDTQYFGPGTRLTVL.